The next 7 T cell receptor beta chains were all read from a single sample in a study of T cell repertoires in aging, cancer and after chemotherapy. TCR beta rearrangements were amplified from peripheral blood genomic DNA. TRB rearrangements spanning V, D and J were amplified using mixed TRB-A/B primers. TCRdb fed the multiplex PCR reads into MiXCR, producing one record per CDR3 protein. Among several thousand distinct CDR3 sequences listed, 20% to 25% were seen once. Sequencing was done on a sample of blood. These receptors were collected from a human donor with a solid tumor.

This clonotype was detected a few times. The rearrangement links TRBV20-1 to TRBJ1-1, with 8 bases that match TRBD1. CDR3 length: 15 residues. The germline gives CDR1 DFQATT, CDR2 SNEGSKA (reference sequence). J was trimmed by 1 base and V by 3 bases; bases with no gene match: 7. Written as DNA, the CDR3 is TGCAGTGCTAGTCCACAGGGGGTCGGGAACACTGAAGCTTTCTTT. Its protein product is CSASPQGVGNTEAFF.

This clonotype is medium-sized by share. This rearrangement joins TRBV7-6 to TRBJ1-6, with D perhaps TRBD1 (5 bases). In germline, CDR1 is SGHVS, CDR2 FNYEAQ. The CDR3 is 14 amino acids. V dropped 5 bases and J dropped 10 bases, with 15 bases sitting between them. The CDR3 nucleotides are TGTGCCAGCAGCCGGACCGGGACCTACTCACCCCTCCACTTT. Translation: CASSRTGTYSPLHF.

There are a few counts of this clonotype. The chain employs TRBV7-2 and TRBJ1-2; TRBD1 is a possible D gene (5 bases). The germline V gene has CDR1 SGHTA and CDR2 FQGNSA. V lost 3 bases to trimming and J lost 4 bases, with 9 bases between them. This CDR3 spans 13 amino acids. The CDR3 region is CASSLDKSYGYTF. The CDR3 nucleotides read TGTGCCAGCAGCTTGGACAAAAGCTATGGCTACACCTTC.

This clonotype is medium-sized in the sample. The CDR3 DNA reads TGCGCCAGCAGCTTGCTCAACGGGGAGCTGTTTTTT. Its translation: CASSLLNGELFF. This rearrangement joins TRBV5-1 to TRBJ2-2; D unclear. Germline-derived CDR1 and CDR2 are SGHRS and YFSETQ. The V end was cut by 1 base, the J end by 7 bases, with 5 bases between. The CDR3 spans 12 residues.

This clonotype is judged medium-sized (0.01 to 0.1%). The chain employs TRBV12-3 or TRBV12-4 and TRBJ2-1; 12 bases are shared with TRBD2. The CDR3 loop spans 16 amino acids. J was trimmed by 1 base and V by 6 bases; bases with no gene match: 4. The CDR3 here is CASSPSGGGSYNEQFF. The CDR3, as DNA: TGTGCCAGCAGCCCTAGCGGGGGGGGGTCCTACAATGAGCAGTTCTTC.

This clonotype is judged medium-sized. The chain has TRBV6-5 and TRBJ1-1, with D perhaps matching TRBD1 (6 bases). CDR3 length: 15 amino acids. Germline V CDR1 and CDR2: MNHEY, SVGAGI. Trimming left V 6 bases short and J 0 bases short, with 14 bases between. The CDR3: CASREDSLMNTEAFF. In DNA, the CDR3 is TGTGCCAGCAGGGAGGACAGCTTGATGAACACTGAAGCTTTCTTT.

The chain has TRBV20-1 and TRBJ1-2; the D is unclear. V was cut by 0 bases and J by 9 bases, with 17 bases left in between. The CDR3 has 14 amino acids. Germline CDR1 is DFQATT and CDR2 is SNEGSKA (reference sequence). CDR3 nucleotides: TGCAGTGCTAGAGACGCAGACATGAACTCCCGCTACACCTTC. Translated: CSARDADMNSRYTF.